The 16 T cell receptor beta chains presented below share a single source sample, sequenced in a study of cytomegalovirus exposure and HLA in healthy donors. The PCR made use of 60 Vbeta and 13 Jbeta primers. The protocol was immunoSEQ multiplex PCR, while the TCRdb copy is restricted to in-frame clones and leaves out a portion. Of 200,000 to 250,000 clones in the sample, over 80% were seen once. The sequenced material came from PBMCs. The receptors were sampled from a boy aged 2 to 9 in good health and CMV-seronegative.

The CDR3, as DNA: TGTGCCAGCAGTGAAGGAGGGAGTGGAGATACGCAGTATTTT. Its translation: CASSEGGSGDTQYF. This chain connects TRBV6-1 to TRBJ2-3; possible D gene TRBD2, 5 bases. Between the trimmed V and J ends, which lost 1 base and 5 bases, there was a span of 10 bases. CDR1 and CDR2 from the germline V gene are MNHNS and SASEGT. The CDR3 is 14 residues long.

The chain uses TRBV2 and TRBJ2-5; 9 nucleotides match TRBD2. Germline values: CDR1 SNHLY, CDR2 FYNNEI. The CDR3 length is 15 residues. Losses at the gene ends were 3 bases for V and 3 bases for J; bases not matched to a gene: 5. The DNA for the CDR3 is TGTGCCAGCAGTGAGGGCGGGGGGGGAAAAGAGACCCAGTACTTC. Its protein product is CASSEGGGGKETQYF.

This chain joins TRBV7-9 and TRBJ2-1, with 16 bases aligning to TRBD2. V trimming: 4 bases; J trimming: 8 bases; junction bases outside the gene matches: 5. Per the germline V gene, CDR1 is SEHNR and CDR2 is FQNEAQ (reference sequence). The CDR3 runs to 16 residues. This chain's CDR3 is CASSWGLAGGHHEQFF. CDR3 in DNA: TGTGCCAGCAGCTGGGGACTAGCGGGAGGGCACCATGAGCAGTTCTTC.

The chain combines TRBV19 with TRBJ2-7, with a possible D match to TRBD1 (5 bases). Germline V gives CDR1 LNHDA, CDR2 SQIVND (reference sequence). This CDR3 is 15 amino acids long. Trimming removed 4 bases at V and 1 base at J, with 14 bases between. CDR3: CASSKQGMGSYEQYF. CDR3 in DNA: TGTGCCAGTAGTAAGCAGGGTATGGGGTCCTACGAGCAGTACTTC.

This sequence joins TRBV5-4 and TRBJ2-7; D might be TRBD2 (6 bases). Deletions cut 4 bases from V and 4 bases from J, with 15 bases between. The length of the CDR3 is 14 residues. Germline V CDR1 and CDR2: SGHNT, YYREEE (reference sequence). CDR3 nucleotide sequence: TGTGCCAGCAGCAACCCTTCGGCGGGATACGAGCAGTACTTC. Amino acids: CASSNPSAGYEQYF.

The CDR3 is CAWTLFNEAFF. The DNA for the CDR3 is TGTGCCTGGACCCTATTTAATGAAGCTTTCTTT. This chain links TRBV30 with TRBJ1-1, with D unresolved. The CDR3 covers 11 residues. V lost 4 bases and J lost 7, with 10 bases in between. Germline assignment: CDR1 GTSNPN and CDR2 SVGIG (reference sequence).

This clone came up once. The chain uses TRBV12-5 and TRBJ1-1; D is possibly TRBD1 (6 bases). The CDR3 runs 14 residues. Trimming shortened V by 1 base and J by 1 base, and 7 bases separated the two germline ends. Germline-derived CDR1 and CDR2 are LGHNT and FRNRAP. DNA for the CDR3: TGTGCTAGTGGTTTGGGGGGACAGAACACTGAAGCTTTCTTT. It yields the protein CASGLGGQNTEAFF.

The chain has TRBV5-6 and TRBJ1-5; D is undetermined. The V gene lost 0 bases and the J gene lost 1 base, with 11 bases spanning the gap. Germline V gives CDR1 SGHDT, CDR2 YYEEEE. The CDR3 has 16 amino acids. CDR3 residues: CASSLGSGLSNQPQHF. CDR3 DNA sequence: TGTGCCAGCAGCTTGGGTTCAGGATTGAGCAATCAGCCCCAGCATTTT.

The DNA of the CDR3 is TGTGCCAGTAGTACGAGTTGGTTGTCGAACACTGAAGCTTTCTTT. Encoded protein: CASSTSWLSNTEAFF. The J gene is TRBJ1-1, the V gene TRBV19; D is unclear. This CDR3 contains 15 residues. V was shortened by 4 bases and J by 1 base, with 13 bases between the two germline ends. Looked up from germline, CDR1 is LNHDA and CDR2 is SQIVND (reference sequence).

In this sample, this clone turned up a few times. The chain carries TRBV6-5 and TRBJ2-7, with 11 nucleotides matching TRBD1. The germline gives CDR1 MNHEY, CDR2 SVGAGI. The CDR3 loop spans 15 amino acids. J lost 5 bases, V lost 5 bases, and 8 bases had no gene match. CDR3 loop: CASSPEGDRGNEQYF. Written as DNA, the CDR3 is TGTGCCAGCAGTCCCGAGGGGGACAGGGGGAACGAGCAGTACTTC.

Here the CDR3 reads CASRRTGAHGYTF. CDR3 nucleotide sequence: TGTGCCAGCAGAAGGACAGGGGCCCATGGCTACACCTTC. The genes are TRBV6-5 and TRBJ1-2, with 9 bases that match TRBD1. The CDR3 has 13 amino acids. Trimming took 6 bases from V and 6 from J; bases not matched to a gene: 5. Germline-derived CDR1 and CDR2 are MNHEY and SVGAGI.

The chain couples TRBV5-1 to TRBJ2-5; D is unresolved. Near its end, the DNA agrees better with TRBJ2-7, so the J call may be wrong. The CDR3 sequence is 14 residues long. Germline-derived CDR1 and CDR2 are SGHRS and YFSETQ. The CDR3 region is CASSSSPTTYEQYF. The CDR3 nucleotides read TGCGCCAGCAGCTCCTCTCCCACTACCTACGAGCAGTACTTC.

This chain connects TRBV19 to TRBJ1-2; D unresolved. The CDR3 is made up of 14 amino acids. Germline V gene sequence: CDR1 LNHDA, CDR2 SQIVND (reference sequence). Trimming stripped 5 bases from V and 3 bases from J, with 13 bases between. The CDR3 bases are TGTGCCAGTAGTGAGGCAGCCCGTCACTATGGCTACACCTTC. As protein: CASSEAARHYGYTF. The variable domain in full, with the rest retrieved from reference TRBV19 and TRBJ1-2, is DGGITQSPKYLFRKEGQNVTLSCEQNLNHDAMYWYRQDPGQGLRLIYYSQIVNDFQKGDIAEGYSVSREKKESFPLTVTSAQKNPTAFYLCASSEAARHYGYTFGSGTRLTVV.

This clone has a single count. The chain recombines TRBV4-2 with TRBJ1-6; D is undetermined. Looked up from germline, CDR1 is LGHNA and CDR2 is YNFKEQ. V lost 0 bases and J 14 bases, leaving 8 bases between the germline ends. The CDR3 is 12 residues long. The CDR3 spells CASSQDGRSLHF. The CDR3, as DNA: TGTGCCAGCAGCCAAGATGGGCGTTCCCTCCACTTT.

The chain is built from TRBV7-3 and TRBJ1-6; D is uncertain. Trimming stripped 0 bases from V and 10 bases from J, with 13 bases between. Germline CDR1 is SGHTA and CDR2 is FQGTGA. The CDR3 length is 15 residues. The CDR3 nucleotides are TGTGCCAGCAGCTTAACCCCCGAGGTTTCGTCACCCCTCCACTTT. It yields the protein CASSLTPEVSSPLHF.

The V and J genes are TRBV7-3 and TRBJ1-1; TRBD1 matches at 10 bases. The germline V gene has CDR1 SGHTA and CDR2 FQGTGA. The CDR3 has 18 amino acids. The V gene end was trimmed by 2 bases and the J gene end by 1 base; junction bases not matched to a gene: 10. The CDR3 bases are TGTGCCAGCAGCTTACTATCCGGGACAGGGGCAGGGAACACTGAAGCTTTCTTT. Encoded protein: CASSLLSGTGAGNTEAFF.